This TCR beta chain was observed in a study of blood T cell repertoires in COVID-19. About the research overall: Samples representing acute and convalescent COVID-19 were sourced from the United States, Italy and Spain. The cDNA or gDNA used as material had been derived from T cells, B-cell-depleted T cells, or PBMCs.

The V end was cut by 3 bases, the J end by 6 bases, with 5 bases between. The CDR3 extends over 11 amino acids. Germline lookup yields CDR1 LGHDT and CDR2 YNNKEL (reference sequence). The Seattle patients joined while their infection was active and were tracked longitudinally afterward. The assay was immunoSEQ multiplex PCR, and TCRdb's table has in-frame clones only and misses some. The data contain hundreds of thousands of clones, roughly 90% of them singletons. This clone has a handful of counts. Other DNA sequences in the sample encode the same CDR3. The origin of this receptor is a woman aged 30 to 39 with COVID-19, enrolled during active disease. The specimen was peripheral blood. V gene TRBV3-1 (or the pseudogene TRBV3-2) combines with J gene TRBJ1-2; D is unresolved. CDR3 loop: CASSQRDGYTF. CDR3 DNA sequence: TGTGCCAGCAGCCAGAGGGATGGCTACACCTTC.